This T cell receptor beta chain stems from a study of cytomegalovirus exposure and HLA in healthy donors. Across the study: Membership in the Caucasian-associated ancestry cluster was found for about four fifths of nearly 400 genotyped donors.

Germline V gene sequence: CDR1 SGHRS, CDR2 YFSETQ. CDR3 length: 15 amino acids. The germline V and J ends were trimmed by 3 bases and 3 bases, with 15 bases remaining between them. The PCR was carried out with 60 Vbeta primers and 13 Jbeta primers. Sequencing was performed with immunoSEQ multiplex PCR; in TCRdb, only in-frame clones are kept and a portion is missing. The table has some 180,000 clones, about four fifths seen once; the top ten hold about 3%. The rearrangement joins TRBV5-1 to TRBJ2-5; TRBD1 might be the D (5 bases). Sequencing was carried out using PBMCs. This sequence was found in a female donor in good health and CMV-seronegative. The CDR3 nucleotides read TGCGCCAGCAGCTCAAGCCAGGGTCTTGAAGAGACCCAGTACTTC. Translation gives CASSSSQGLEETQYF.